This record concerns one T cell receptor beta chain sequence. Its antigen is currently unknown. This entry comes from a study of T cell responses to AZD1222 COVID-19 vaccine. CDR3 size: 17 residues. V was pared by 5 bases and J by 0 bases, with 14 bases between. Per the germline V gene, CDR1 is SEHNR and CDR2 is FQNEAQ (reference sequence). Assay used: immunoSEQ multiplex PCR; TCRdb lists only in-frame clones, some missing. The top ten clones hold under 2% of a sample with some 150,000 clones, roughly 91% of them seen once. Overall study findings and caveats: AZD1222 recipients seropositive at baseline numbered only five to seven.

The rearrangement joins TRBV7-9 to TRBJ2-6; perhaps D is TRBD1 or TRBD2 (5 bases each). The specimen was peripheral blood, collected on day 0 of AZD1222 vaccination. The TCR sequence derives from an adult in good health. The CDR3 loop is CASSTRDESSGANVLTF. The CDR3 DNA reads TGTGCCAGCAGCACCCGGGACGAAAGCTCTGGGGCCAACGTCCTGACTTTC.